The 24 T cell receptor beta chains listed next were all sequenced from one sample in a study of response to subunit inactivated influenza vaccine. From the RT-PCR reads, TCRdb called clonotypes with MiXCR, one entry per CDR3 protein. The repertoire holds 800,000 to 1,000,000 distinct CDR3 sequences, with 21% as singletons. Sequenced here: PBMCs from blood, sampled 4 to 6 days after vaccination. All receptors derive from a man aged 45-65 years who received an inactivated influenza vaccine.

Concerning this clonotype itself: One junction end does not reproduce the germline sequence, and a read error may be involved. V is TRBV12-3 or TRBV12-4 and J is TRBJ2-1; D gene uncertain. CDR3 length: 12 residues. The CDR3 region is CVSSRAGNEQFF. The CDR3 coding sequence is TGTGTCAGCAGTCGTGCAGGCAATGAGCAGTTCTTC.

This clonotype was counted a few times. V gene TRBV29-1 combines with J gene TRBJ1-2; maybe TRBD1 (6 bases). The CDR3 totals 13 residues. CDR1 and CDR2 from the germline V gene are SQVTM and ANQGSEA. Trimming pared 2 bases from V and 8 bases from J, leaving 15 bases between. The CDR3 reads CSVESSRGKGYTF. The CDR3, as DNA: TGCAGCGTTGAATCGAGCAGGGGAAAGGGCTACACCTTC.

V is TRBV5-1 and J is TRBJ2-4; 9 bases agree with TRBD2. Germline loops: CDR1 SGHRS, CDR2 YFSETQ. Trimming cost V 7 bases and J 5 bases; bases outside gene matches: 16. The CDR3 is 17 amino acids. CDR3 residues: CASLWGGRAKNQNIQYF. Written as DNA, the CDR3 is TGCGCCAGCCTCTGGGGCGGGAGGGCCAAAAATCAAAACATTCAGTACTTC.

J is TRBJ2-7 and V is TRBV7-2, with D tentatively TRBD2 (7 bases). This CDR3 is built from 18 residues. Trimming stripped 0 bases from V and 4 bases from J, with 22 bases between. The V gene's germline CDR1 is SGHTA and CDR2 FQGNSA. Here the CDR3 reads CASSLALGGGRTLYEQYF. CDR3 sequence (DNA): TGTGCCAGCAGCTTAGCGCTAGGGGGGGGCAGAACCCTGTACGAGCAGTACTTC.

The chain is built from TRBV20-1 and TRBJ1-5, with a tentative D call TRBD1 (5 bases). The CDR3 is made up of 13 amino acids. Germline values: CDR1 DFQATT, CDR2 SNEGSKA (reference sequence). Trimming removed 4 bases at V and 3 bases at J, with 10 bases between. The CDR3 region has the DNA TGCAGTGCTAAGGGACCCATCAATCAGCCCCAGCATTTT. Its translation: CSAKGPINQPQHF.

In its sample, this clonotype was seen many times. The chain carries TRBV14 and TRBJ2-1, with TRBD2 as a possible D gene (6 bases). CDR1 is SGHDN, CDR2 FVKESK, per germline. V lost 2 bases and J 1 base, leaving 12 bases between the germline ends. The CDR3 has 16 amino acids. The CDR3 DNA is TGTGCCAGCAGCCAACTAGATAGCGGATCCTACAATGAGCAGTTCTTC. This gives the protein CASSQLDSGSYNEQFF.

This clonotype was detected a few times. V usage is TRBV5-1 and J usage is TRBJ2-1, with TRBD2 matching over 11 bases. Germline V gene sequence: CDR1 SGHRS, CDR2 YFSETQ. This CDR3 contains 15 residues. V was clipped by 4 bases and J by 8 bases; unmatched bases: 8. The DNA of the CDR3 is TGCGCCAGCAGCGGGCGGACTAGCGGGCTCGATGAGCAGTTCTTC. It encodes CASSGRTSGLDEQFF.

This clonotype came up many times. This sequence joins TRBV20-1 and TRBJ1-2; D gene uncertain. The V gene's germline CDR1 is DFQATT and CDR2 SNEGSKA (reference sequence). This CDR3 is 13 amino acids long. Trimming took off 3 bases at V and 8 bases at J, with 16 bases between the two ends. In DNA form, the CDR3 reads TGCAGTGCTAGGACTCCTCGACGGCGAGGCTACACCTTC. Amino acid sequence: CSARTPRRRGYTF.

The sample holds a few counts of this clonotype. This chain's CDR3 is CASSWGTSRNTGELFF. The CDR3 DNA reads TGCGCCAGCAGCTGGGGGACTAGCCGGAACACCGGGGAGCTGTTTTTT. This rearrangement joins TRBV5-1 to TRBJ2-2, with TRBD2 matching over 9 bases. J was trimmed by 1 base and V by 3 bases; bases with no gene match: 4. The germline CDR1 and CDR2 sequences are SGHRS and YFSETQ. This CDR3 has 16 amino acids.

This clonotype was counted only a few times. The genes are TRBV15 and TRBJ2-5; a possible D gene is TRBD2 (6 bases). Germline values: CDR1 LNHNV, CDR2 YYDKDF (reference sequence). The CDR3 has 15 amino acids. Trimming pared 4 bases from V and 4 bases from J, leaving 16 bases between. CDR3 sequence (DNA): TGTGCCACCAGCAATACCCGGGGGTTCGGAGAGACCCAGTACTTC. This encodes CATSNTRGFGETQYF.

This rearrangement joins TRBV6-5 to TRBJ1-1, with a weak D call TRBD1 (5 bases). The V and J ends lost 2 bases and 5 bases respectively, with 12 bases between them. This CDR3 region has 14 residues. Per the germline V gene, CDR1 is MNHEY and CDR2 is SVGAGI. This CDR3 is CASSYGEGLTEAFF. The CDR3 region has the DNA TGTGCCAGCAGTTACGGTGAGGGACTGACTGAAGCTTTCTTT.

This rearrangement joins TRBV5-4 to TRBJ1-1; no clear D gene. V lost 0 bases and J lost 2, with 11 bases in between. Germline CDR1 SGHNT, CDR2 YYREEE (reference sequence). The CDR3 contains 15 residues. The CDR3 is CASSLDRTQNTEAFF. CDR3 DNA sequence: TGTGCCAGCAGCTTGGACAGAACCCAAAACACTGAAGCTTTCTTT.

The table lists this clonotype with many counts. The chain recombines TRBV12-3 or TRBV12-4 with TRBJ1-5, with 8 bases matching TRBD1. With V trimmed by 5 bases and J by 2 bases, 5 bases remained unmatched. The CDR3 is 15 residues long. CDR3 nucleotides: TGTGCCAGCAGTCCAGGGGGCTCGGGCAATCAGCCCCAGCATTTT. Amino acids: CASSPGGSGNQPQHF.

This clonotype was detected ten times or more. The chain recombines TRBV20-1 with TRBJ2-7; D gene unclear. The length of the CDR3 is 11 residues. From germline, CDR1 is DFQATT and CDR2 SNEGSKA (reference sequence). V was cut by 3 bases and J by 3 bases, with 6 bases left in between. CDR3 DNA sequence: TGCAGTGCTAGCCTCAGCTACGAGCAGTACTTC. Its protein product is CSASLSYEQYF.

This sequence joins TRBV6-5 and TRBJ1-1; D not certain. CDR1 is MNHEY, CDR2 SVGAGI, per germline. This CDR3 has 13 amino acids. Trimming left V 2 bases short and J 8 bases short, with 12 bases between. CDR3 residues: CASSYRAGREAFF. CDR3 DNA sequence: TGTGCCAGCAGTTACAGGGCCGGAAGAGAAGCTTTCTTT.

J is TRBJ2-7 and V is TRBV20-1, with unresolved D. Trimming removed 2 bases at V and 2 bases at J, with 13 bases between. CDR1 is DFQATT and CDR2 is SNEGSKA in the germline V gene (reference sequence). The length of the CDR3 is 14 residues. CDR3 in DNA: TGCAGTGCTAGAAGTCGGTCTGGAGCCTACGAGCAGTACTTC. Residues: CSARSRSGAYEQYF.

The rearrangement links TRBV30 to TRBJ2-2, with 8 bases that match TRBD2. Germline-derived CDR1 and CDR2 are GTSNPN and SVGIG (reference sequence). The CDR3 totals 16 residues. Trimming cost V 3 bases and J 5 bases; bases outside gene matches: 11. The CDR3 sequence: CAWSRVELAGTGELFF. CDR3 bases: TGTGCCTGGAGCCGGGTGGAATTAGCGGGAACCGGGGAGCTGTTTTTT.

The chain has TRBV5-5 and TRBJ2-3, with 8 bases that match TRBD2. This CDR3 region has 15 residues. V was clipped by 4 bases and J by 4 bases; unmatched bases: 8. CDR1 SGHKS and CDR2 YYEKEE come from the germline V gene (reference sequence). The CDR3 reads CASSRVGGAPDTQYF. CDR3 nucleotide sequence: TGTGCCAGCAGCCGCGTCGGGGGGGCCCCAGATACGCAGTATTTT.

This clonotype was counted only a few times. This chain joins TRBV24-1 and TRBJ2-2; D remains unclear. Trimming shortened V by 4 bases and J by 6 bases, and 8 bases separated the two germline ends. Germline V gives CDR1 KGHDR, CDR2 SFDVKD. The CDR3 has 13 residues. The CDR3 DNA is TGTGCCACCAGTGAGTCGGGCCCCGGGGAGCTGTTTTTT. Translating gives CATSESGPGELFF.

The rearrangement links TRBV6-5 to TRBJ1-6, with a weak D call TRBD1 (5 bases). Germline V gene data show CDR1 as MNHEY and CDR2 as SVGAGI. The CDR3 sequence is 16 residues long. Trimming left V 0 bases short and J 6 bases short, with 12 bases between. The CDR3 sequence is CASSYSTGGFNSPLHF. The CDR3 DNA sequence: TGTGCCAGCAGTTACTCGACGGGGGGTTTTAATTCACCCCTCCACTTT.

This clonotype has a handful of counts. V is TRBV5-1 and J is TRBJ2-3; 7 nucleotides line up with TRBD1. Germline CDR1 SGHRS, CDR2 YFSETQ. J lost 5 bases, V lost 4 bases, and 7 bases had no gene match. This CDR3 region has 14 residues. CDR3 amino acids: CASSRGQVGDTQYF. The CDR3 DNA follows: TGCGCCAGCAGCCGAGGACAGGTAGGAGATACGCAGTATTTT.

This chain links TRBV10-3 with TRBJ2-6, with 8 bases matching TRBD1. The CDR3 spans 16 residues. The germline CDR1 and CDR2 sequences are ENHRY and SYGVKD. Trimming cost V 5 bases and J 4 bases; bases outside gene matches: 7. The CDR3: CAISKTGGNGANVLTF. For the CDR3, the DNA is TGTGCCATCAGTAAAACAGGGGGGAACGGGGCCAACGTCCTGACTTTC.

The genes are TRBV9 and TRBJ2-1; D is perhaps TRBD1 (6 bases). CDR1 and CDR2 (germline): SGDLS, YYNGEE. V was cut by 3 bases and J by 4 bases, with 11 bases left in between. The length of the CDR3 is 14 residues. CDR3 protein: CASSDPTGYNEQFF. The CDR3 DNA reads TGTGCCAGCAGCGACCCTACAGGGTACAATGAGCAGTTCTTC.

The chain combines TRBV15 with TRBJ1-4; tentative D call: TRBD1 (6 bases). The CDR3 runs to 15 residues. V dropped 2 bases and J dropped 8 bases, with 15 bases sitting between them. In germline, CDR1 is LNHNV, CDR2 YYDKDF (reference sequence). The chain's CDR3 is CATSRSQGVYEKLFF. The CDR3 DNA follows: TGTGCCACCAGCAGATCACAGGGAGTGTACGAAAAACTGTTTTTT.